The entry that follows covers one TCR beta chain sequence. The target antigen is unknown. This entry comes from a study of T-cell memory formation after mild COVID-19. Findings of the study overall: SARS-CoV-2 specificity of second-wave clones peaking day 37 was unconfirmed. Day 15 to 85 contracting clones showed balanced CD4/CD8; later expanders leaned CD4+. Prior to infection, memory already included some responding clones, suggesting cross-reactive memory joined.

A single record per CDR3 protein comes from TCRdb applying MiXCR to the 5' RACE reads. The table lists 90,000 to 120,000 distinct CDR3 sequences, about a sixth of them singletons, with roughly 6% in the top ten. This CDR3 has 13 amino acids. Looked up from germline, CDR1 is MGHDK and CDR2 is SYGVNS. Trimming removed 9 bases from V and 6 bases from J, with 12 bases in between. This receptor was taken from a man aged 18 to 30 who had mild COVID-19 (a few samples of this study predate the infection). Cell type and time point are not known. The sequencing input was PBMCs or a T cell subset sorted from them (not recorded which). The chain links TRBV25-1 to TRBJ1-6; D perhaps matches TRBD1 (5 bases). CDR3 residues: CASHRDFNSPLHF. The CDR3 DNA sequence: TGTGCCAGTCACCGGGACTTTAATTCACCCCTCCACTTT.